The entry below gives a single T cell receptor (beta chain) sequence along with its context. The length of the CDR3 is 15 residues. The V gene lost 1 base and the J gene lost 2 bases, with 12 bases spanning the gap. CDR1 is SGHNT, CDR2 YENEEA, per germline. The data originate from a study of OX40 agonist ivuxolimab in advanced cancers. About the study: About 40% of patients had received prior checkpoint inhibitor therapy.

TCRdb keeps only in-frame clones here, not all; method: immunoSEQ multiplex PCR. The data hold about 53,000 clones, with 88% observed a single time. This chain joins TRBV11-3 and TRBJ2-7; D not certain. This specimen was CD4+ or CD8+ T cells sorted from blood, taken in a trial of the OX40 agonist ivuxolimab. The TCR was taken from an adult with an advanced solid tumor such as melanoma, head and neck, liver or kidney cancer. DNA of the CDR3: TGTGCCAGCAGCTTAGGGTCTCAAGTCCCCTACGAGCAGTACTTC. This encodes CASSLGSQVPYEQYF.